These 8 T cell receptor beta chains were all obtained from the same sample, sequenced in a study of shared clonotypes between healthy human individuals. Generated by immunoSEQ multiplex PCR, the TCRdb table keeps only in-frame clones and is missing some. The table shows around 500,000 clones, with more than 75% occurring only once. The sequencing sample was made of PBMCs. The receptors originated from a woman between 40 and 50 years old in good health. Some clones in this sample may be carry-over from other donors' samples.

This rearrangement joins TRBV7-9 to TRBJ2-7; 7 positions match TRBD2. V shed 3 bases and J 2 bases; nucleotides not matched to a gene: 4. Germline V gives CDR1 SEHNR, CDR2 FQNEAQ (reference sequence). The CDR3 spans 14 residues. CDR3 nucleotides: TGTGCCAGCAGCTTTGCGGGAGATGCCTACGAGCAGTACTTC. Protein: CASSFAGDAYEQYF.

The V and J genes are TRBV19 and TRBJ2-1; D gene uncertain. V was clipped by 2 bases and J by 7 bases, with 6 bases between them. The length of the CDR3 is 12 residues. CDR1 and CDR2 from the germline V gene are LNHDA and SQIVND (reference sequence). DNA of the CDR3: TGTGCCAGTAGTATAACGCGGAATGAGCAGTTCTTC. This codes for CASSITRNEQFF.

The CDR3 loop reads CASSLGAGEQFF. DNA for the CDR3: TGTGCCAGCAGCTTAGGAGCGGGAGAGCAGTTCTTC. V is TRBV11-2 and J is TRBJ2-1; 7 nucleotides line up with TRBD2. With 1 base clipped from V and 10 bases from J, the junction kept 1 base outside the gene matches. CDR1 is SGHAT, CDR2 FQNNGV, per germline. The CDR3 runs 12 residues.

Here the CDR3 DNA reads TGTGCCTCAGGCCGTGGCGGAGAGACCCAGTACTTC. The encoded protein is CASGRGGETQYF. The J gene is TRBJ2-5, the V gene TRBV27; the D is unclear. V lost 11 bases to trimming and J lost 4 bases, with 14 bases between them. This CDR3 contains 12 residues. CDR1 and CDR2 from the germline V gene are MNHEY and SMNVEV (reference sequence).

This clone was counted between two and nine times. The chain recombines TRBV6-5 with TRBJ2-3; D may be TRBD1 or TRBD2 (5 bases each). Deletions cut 0 bases from V and 10 bases from J, with 17 bases between. Germline-derived CDR1 and CDR2 are MNHEY and SVGAGI. The CDR3 is made up of 15 amino acids. In nucleotides, the CDR3 is TGTGCCAGCAGTTACTCTAGAGGGGCGGCCCAGGCGCAGTATTTT. Translating it yields CASSYSRGAAQAQYF.

This chain connects TRBV29-1 to TRBJ2-1; TRBD2 agrees at 10 bases. Germline V CDR1 and CDR2: SQVTM, ANQGSEA. J gave up 7 bases and V 7 bases, and 4 bases lay outside the gene matches. The CDR3 covers 12 residues. CDR3 region: CSAGLAENEQFF. For the CDR3, the DNA is TGCAGCGCTGGACTAGCGGAGAATGAGCAGTTCTTC.

V gene TRBV6-6 combines with J gene TRBJ2-5, with TRBD2 matching over 12 bases. CDR3 length: 15 amino acids. Germline V gene data show CDR1 as MNHNY and CDR2 as SVGAGI (reference sequence). Losses at the gene ends were 6 bases for V and 5 bases for J; bases not matched to a gene: 7. The CDR3 here is CASRLAGGGGETQYF. CDR3 in DNA: TGTGCCAGCAGACTAGCGGGAGGAGGGGGGGAGACCCAGTACTTC.

V and J are TRBV7-9 and TRBJ2-2; 8 positions match TRBD2. CDR3 length equals 16 residues. Germline V gene sequence: CDR1 SEHNR, CDR2 FQNEAQ (reference sequence). The V gene end was trimmed by 5 bases and the J gene end by 0 bases; junction bases not matched to a gene: 5. The CDR3 DNA reads TGTGCCAGCAGCCTAACTAGCGGCCCGAACACCGGGGAGCTGTTTTTT. Protein: CASSLTSGPNTGELFF.